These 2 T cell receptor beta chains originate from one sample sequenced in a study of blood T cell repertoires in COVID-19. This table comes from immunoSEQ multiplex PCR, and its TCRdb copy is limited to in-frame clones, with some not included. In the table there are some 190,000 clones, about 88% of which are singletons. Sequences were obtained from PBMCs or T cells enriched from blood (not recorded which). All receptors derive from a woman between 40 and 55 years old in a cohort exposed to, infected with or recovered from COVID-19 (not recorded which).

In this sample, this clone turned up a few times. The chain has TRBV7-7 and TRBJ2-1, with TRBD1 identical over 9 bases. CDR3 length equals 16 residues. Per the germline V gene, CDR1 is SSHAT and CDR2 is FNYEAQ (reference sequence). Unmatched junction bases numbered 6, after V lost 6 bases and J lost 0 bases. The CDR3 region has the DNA TGTGCCAGCAGTCGGGACAGGGATTCCTCCTACAATGAGCAGTTCTTC. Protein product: CASSRDRDSSYNEQFF.

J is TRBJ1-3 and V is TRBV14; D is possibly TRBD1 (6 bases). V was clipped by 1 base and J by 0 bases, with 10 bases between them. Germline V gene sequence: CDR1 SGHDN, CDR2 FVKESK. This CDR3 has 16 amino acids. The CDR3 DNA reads TGTGCCAGCAGCCAAGGACAGGCGAGCTCTGGAAACACCATATATTTT. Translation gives CASSQGQASSGNTIYF.